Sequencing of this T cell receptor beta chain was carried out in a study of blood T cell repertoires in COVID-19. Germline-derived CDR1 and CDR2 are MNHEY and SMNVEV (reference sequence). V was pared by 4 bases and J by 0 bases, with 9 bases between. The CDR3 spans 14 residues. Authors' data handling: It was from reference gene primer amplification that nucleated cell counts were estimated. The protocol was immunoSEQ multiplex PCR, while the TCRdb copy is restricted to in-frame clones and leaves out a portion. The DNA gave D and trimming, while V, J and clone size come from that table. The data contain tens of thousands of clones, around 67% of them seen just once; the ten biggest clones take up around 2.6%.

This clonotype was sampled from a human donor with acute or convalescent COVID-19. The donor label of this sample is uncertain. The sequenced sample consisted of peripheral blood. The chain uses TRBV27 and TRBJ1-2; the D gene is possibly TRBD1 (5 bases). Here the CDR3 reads CASSSAGANYGYTF. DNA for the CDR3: TGTGCCAGCAGTTCGGCGGGGGCTAACTATGGCTACACCTTC.